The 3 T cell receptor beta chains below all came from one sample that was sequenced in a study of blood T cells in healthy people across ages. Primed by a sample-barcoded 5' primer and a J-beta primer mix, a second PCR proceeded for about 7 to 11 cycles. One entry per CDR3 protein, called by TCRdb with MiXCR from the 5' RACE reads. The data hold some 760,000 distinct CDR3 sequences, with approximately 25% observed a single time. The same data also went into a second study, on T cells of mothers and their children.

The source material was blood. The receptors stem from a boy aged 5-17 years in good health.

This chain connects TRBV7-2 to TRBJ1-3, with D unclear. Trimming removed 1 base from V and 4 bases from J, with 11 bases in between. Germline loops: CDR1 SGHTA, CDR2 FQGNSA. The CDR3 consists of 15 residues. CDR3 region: CASSLDGLGGNTIYF. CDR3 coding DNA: TGTGCCAGCAGCTTAGACGGGTTGGGCGGAAACACCATATATTTT.

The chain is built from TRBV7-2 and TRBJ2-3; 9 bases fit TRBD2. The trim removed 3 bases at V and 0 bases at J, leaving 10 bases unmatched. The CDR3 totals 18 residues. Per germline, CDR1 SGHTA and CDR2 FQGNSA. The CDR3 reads CASSFSVLAGTSTDTQYF. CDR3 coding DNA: TGTGCCAGCAGCTTTTCCGTACTAGCGGGTACTAGCACAGATACGCAGTATTTT.

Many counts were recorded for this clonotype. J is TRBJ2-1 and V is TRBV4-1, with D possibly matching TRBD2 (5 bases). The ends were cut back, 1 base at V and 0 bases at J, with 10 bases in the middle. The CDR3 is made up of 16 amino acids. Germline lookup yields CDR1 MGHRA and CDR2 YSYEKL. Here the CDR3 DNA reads TGCGCCAGCAGCCAAGCTCAGCGGAGCTCCTACAATGAGCAGTTCTTC. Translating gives CASSQAQRSSYNEQFF.